The source of this T cell receptor (beta chain) is a study of cytotoxic CD8 clonotypes in ibrutinib-treated CLL. Study in general: Collecting the response samples happened after a median around twelve months of treatment, with a range of 6 to 36.

A word on this clone: Its cognate antigen is unknown.

V gave up 3 bases and J gave up 3 bases; unmatched junction bases: 7. The CDR3 totals 15 residues. CDR1 is SGDLS, CDR2 YYNGEE, per germline. Overall study results and limits: Sustained-remission patients were sampled at one set of times and progressing patients at different ones.

Sequencing used immunoSEQ multiplex PCR; TCRdb keeps in-frame clones, though not all of them. The repertoire holds about 44,000 clones, nearly 70% seen once, with about 13% in the top ten. The source of this sequence is a human donor with chronic lymphocytic leukemia. The chain employs TRBV9 and TRBJ2-5, with 8 bases matching TRBD2. The source was PBMCs, collected after 12 months of ibrutinib treatment. In DNA form, the CDR3 reads TGTGCCAGCAGCGCCGCAGCGGGAGTGGAAGAGACCCAGTACTTC. As protein: CASSAAAGVEETQYF.